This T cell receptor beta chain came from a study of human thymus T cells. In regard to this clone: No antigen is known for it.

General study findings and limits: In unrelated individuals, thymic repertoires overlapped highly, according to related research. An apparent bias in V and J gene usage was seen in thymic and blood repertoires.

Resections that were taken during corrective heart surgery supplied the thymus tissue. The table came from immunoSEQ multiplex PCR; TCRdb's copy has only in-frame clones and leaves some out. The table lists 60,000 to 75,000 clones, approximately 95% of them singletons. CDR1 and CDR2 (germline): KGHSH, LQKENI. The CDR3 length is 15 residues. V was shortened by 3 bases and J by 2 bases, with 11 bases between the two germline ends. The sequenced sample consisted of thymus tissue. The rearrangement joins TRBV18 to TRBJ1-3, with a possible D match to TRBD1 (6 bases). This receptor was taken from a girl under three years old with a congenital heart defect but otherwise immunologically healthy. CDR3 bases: TGTGCCAGCTCACCCGGACAGAGCCCTGGAAACACCATATATTTT. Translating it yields CASSPGQSPGNTIYF.